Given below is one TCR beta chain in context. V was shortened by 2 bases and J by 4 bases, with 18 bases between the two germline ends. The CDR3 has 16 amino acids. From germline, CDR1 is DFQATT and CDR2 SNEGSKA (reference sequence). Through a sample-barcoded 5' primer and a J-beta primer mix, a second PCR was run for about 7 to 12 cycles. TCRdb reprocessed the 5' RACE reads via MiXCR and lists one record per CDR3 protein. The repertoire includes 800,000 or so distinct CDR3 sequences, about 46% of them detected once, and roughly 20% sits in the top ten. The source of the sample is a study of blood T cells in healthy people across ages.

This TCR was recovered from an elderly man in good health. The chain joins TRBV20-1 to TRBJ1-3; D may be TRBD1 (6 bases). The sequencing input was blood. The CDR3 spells CSARNTGKSAGNTIYF. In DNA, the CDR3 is TGCAGTGCTAGAAACACAGGGAAATCCGCAGGAAACACCATATATTTT.